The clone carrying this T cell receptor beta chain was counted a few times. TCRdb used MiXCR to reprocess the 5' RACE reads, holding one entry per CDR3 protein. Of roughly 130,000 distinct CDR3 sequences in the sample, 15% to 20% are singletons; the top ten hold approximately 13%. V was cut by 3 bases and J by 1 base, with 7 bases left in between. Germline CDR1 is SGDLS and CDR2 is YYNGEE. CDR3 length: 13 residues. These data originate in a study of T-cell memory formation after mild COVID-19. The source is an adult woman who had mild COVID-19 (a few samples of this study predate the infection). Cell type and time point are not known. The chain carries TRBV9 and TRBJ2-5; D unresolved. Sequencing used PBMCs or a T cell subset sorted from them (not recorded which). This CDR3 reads CASSASIQETQYF. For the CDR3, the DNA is TGTGCCAGCAGCGCGTCTATCCAAGAGACCCAGTACTTC.